This TCR beta chain was captured by sequencing in a study of T cells in Graves' hyperthyroidism and ophthalmopathy. Study-wide points: Blood also held most thyroid clonotypes expanded beyond 0.001.

The junction had 8 bases not matched to a gene; V was cut back by 5 bases and J by 5 bases. The CDR3 totals 14 residues. Ophthalmopathy in the patients scored at least 3 on Clinical Activity Score and at least 4 on NOSPECS grade, lasting under 3 months. Orbital computed tomography, thyroid ultrasound, serum thyroxine and TRAb, and clinical symptoms together informed the diagnoses. What was amplified from RNA transcripts were TCR beta CDR3 regions. Primed by the HTBI set, a first-round RT-PCR was run on the TCR CDR3. TCRdb reprocessed the multiplex PCR reads with MiXCR, giving one entry per CDR3 protein. The sample holds 400,000 or so distinct CDR3 sequences, 11% to 15% seen once. This clonotype has a count of ten or more. What it recognizes is unknown.

Sequencing was carried out using blood. This sequence joins TRBV12-3 or TRBV12-4 and TRBJ2-5; TRBD1 matches at 7 bases. This TCR derives from a man in his forties or fifties with Graves' ophthalmopathy. The CDR3 DNA sequence: TGTGCCAGCAGTACCCGACAGGGTCTGGAGACCCAGTACTTC. Protein sequence: CASSTRQGLETQYF.